The clone carrying this T cell receptor beta chain was detected many times. What it binds is not known. The junction does not match germline at one end; this may be a read error. The sample originates from a study of breast tumors, draining lymph nodes, adjacent tissues. Study-wide findings and caveats: Data fit most tumor T cells coming from lymph node, expanding in tumor. Compared with basal-like, luminal-like tumors shared significantly more repertoire with nontumor tissue. Data only fit, rather than demonstrated, lymph node origin of most tumor T cells. Tumor repertoires ranked between lymph nodes and nontumor tissue in diversity, with V and J gene preferences.

TCRdb reprocessed the multiplex PCR reads with MiXCR, giving one entry per CDR3 protein. The table lists over 10,000 distinct CDR3 sequences, over 45% of them singletons, with about 42% in the top ten. CDR3 length equals 18 residues. Germline V gives CDR1 MNHNS, CDR2 SASEGT. Sample: tumor-adjacent breast tissue. This chain joins TRBV6-1 and TRBJ1-5; 9 positions agree with TRBD1. The receptor's source is a female donor with breast cancer. Some clones in this sample may be carry-over from other donors' samples. CDR3 region: CASSQAGTGQTSNQPQHF. CDR3 DNA sequence: TGTGCCAGCAGTCAAGCGGGGACAGGGCAAACTAGCAATCAGCCCCAGCATTTT.